Sequencing of this T cell receptor (beta chain) was carried out in a study of shared clonotypes between healthy human individuals. In the study overall: Donors were a couple of women and a few men aged 18 to 49. Each donor's CD8 memory used one plate, CD8 naive two, each CD4 subset three.

Between the trimmed V and J ends, which lost 1 base and 0 bases, there was a span of 13 bases. The CDR3 length is 16 residues. The germline V gene has CDR1 SGHRS and CDR2 YFSETQ. About this clone: Its antigen remains unknown.

TCRdb keeps only in-frame clones here, not all; method: immunoSEQ multiplex PCR. The table has about 980,000 clones, approximately 80% seen once; the top ten hold approximately 1.5%. Study results and caveats: Naive subsets generally had larger estimated richness than memory subsets.

The sample was memory CD4+ T cells sorted from blood. Subset specified: CD45RA-negative fraction. J is TRBJ1-1 and V is TRBV5-1; possible D gene TRBD1, 6 bases. The sequence came from a man aged 18 to 30 in good health. The CDR3 bases are TGCGCCAGCAGCTTGTCATGGGGGCACATGAACACTGAAGCTTTCTTT. This translates into CASSLSWGHMNTEAFF.